The clone carrying this T cell receptor beta chain was observed many times. No antigen is known for it. The CDR3 is 18 residues long. CDR1 SGHTA and CDR2 FQGNSA come from the germline V gene. Germline trimming cut 0 bases from V and 0 bases from J; bases unmatched to any gene: 7. Using unique molecular identifiers, the investigators prepared the TCRbeta library. TCRdb called the PCR reads again in MiXCR, with one record for every CDR3 protein. This sample has under 300,000 distinct CDR3 sequences; roughly 10% occur once, and the top ten carry around a quarter. This entry is derived from a study of T-cell reconstitution after alpha-beta-depleted transplantation in children. General study points: Where some patients showed high TCRbeta diversity at day 60, it came from recipient T cells and thymic progenitors that had survived.

The rearrangement uses TRBV7-2 and TRBJ2-5; 10 bases are a match to TRBD2. This sample comprised peripheral blood, obtained 180 days after TCRalphabeta/CD19-depleted stem cell transplant. The TCR sequence derives from a male patient aged 2 to 10 who had a stem cell transplant for chronic granulomatous disease, so the T cells may come from the graft donor. CDR3 region: CASSLARTSGVYQETQYF. Written as DNA, the CDR3 is TGTGCCAGCAGCTTAGCCAGGACTAGCGGAGTGTACCAAGAGACCCAGTACTTC.